The 32 T cell receptor beta chains below were found in one sample sequenced in a study of vaccination and CD4 T cells after COVID-19. For these receptors, no antigen is known. Time point specified: late sampling 161 to 241 days after vaccination in a few convalescent patients. Treatment described: roughly ten-day PBMC culture with coronavirus spike peptide pools or control peptides (ViraFEST assay). The Oncomine TCR Beta short-read assay sequenced DNA from cultured CD4+ T cells. TCRdb processed the PCR reads anew with MiXCR; each CDR3 protein has one entry. Counted here are 23,000 or so distinct CDR3 sequences, about 29% occurring once; the ten biggest clones make up just over 3%. The sequencing here drew on CD4+ T cells from blood, cultured in vitro, taken about 7 months after SARS-CoV-2 vaccination. Receptors originate from a human donor who had recovered from COVID-19.

This clonotype was picked up a small number of times. This chain joins TRBV20-1 and TRBJ2-3, with 10 bases matching TRBD2. Germline V gene lookup returns CDR1 DFQATT and CDR2 SNEGSKA (reference sequence). Germline trimming cut 0 bases from V and 4 bases from J; bases unmatched to any gene: 4. This CDR3 contains 15 residues. CDR3 residues: CSARDPLAGADTQYF. CDR3 in DNA: TGCAGTGCTAGAGATCCGCTAGCGGGAGCAGATACGCAGTATTTT.

This rearrangement joins TRBV6-1 to TRBJ2-5; no firm D call. Deletions cut 2 bases from V and 2 bases from J, with 9 bases between. CDR1 and CDR2 from the germline V gene are MNHNS and SASEGT. The length of the CDR3 is 14 residues. Here the CDR3 reads CASSERISQETQYF. CDR3 DNA sequence: TGTGCCAGCAGTGAACGGATATCACAAGAGACCCAGTACTTC.

This clonotype showed up just a few times. The chain combines TRBV20-1 with TRBJ2-5, with no clear D. CDR3 length equals 15 residues. The V end lost 2 bases, the J end lost 0 bases, and 13 bases lay between the germline ends. CDR1 and CDR2 (germline): DFQATT, SNEGSKA (reference sequence). The chain's CDR3 is CSARFQPIYQETQYF. The CDR3 nucleotides are TGCAGTGCTAGATTCCAACCTATCTACCAAGAGACCCAGTACTTC.

Within the sample, this clonotype is medium-sized. V usage is TRBV20-1 and J usage is TRBJ2-5; D not certain. The CDR3 loop spans 13 amino acids. V lost 4 bases to trimming and J lost 0 bases, with 9 bases between them. Per the germline V gene, CDR1 is DFQATT and CDR2 is SNEGSKA (reference sequence). CDR3 nucleotides: TGCAGTGCTAACGACGACAACCAAGAGACCCAGTACTTC. Residues: CSANDDNQETQYF.

The V call is TRBV27, the J call TRBJ2-3, with TRBD2 as a possible D gene (6 bases). The CDR3 consists of 15 residues. Germline V lookup: CDR1 MNHEY, CDR2 SMNVEV (reference sequence). The V and J ends lost 5 bases and 4 bases respectively, with 16 bases between them. Here the CDR3 reads CASSLWGVGADTQYF. Here the CDR3 DNA reads TGTGCCAGCAGTCTTTGGGGGGTCGGGGCAGATACGCAGTATTTT.

The chain combines TRBV5-8 with TRBJ1-5; TRBD1 is a possible D gene (6 bases). Germline lookup yields CDR1 SGHTS and CDR2 YDEGEE. This CDR3 is built from 13 residues. Trimming removed 7 bases from V and 5 bases from J, with 13 bases in between. CDR3 amino acids: CASAGAVYQPQHF. In DNA, the CDR3 is TGTGCCAGCGCAGGGGCCGTGTATCAGCCCCAGCATTTT.

This clonotype is labeled as medium-sized. The genes are TRBV6-1 and TRBJ2-1; 8 bases agree with TRBD1. CDR3 size: 14 residues. Germline CDR1 reads MNHNS; CDR2 reads SASEGT. With 5 bases clipped from V and 4 bases from J, the junction kept 4 bases outside the gene matches. Here the CDR3 DNA reads TGTGCCAGCAGTACGGGACAGGAGTACAATGAGCAGTTCTTC. Protein: CASSTGQEYNEQFF.

This clonotype turned up a few times. The chain is built from TRBV7-3 and TRBJ2-1, with D possibly being TRBD2 (6 bases). CDR3 length: 15 residues. V gave up 2 bases and J gave up 0 bases, with 8 bases separating them. CDR1 is SGHTA and CDR2 is FQGTGA in the germline V gene. CDR3 nucleotides: TGTGCCAGCAGCTTATTGCGGGACTCCTACAATGAGCAGTTCTTC. Translating it yields CASSLLRDSYNEQFF.

This clonotype was observed a few times. V is TRBV7-3 and J is TRBJ2-3; D is ambiguous. Germline V gene data show CDR1 as SGHTA and CDR2 as FQGTGA. Between the trimmed V and J ends, which lost 2 bases and 8 bases, there was a span of 11 bases. The CDR3 spans 13 residues. For the CDR3, the DNA is TGTGCCAGCAGCTTATTAGTTCCCCCTACGCAGTATTTT. Translating gives CASSLLVPPTQYF. Looking up the rest from reference TRBV7-3 and TRBJ2-3 gives the full variable domain: GAGVSQTPSNKVTEKGKYVELRCDPISGHTALYWYRQSLGQGPEFLIYFQGTGAADDSGLPNDRFFAVRPEGSVSTLKIQRTERGDSAVYLCASSLLVPPTQYFGPGTRLTVL.

This clonotype has a handful of counts. The rearrangement links TRBV7-8 to TRBJ2-1, with D maybe TRBD2 (6 bases). The CDR3 is 15 amino acids. Germline CDR1 is SGHVS and CDR2 is FQNEAQ. The ends were cut back, 5 bases at V and 2 bases at J, with 13 bases in the middle. CDR3 coding DNA: TGTGCCAGCAGCAAGACTAGTAACCCCTACAATGAGCAGTTCTTC. It encodes CASSKTSNPYNEQFF.

This clonotype was seen a few times. V gene TRBV28 combines with J gene TRBJ1-2, with TRBD1 as a possible D gene (5 bases). V lost 8 bases, J lost 2 bases, and 6 bases lay in between. This CDR3 has 11 residues. CDR1 MDHEN and CDR2 SYDVKM come from the germline V gene. The CDR3 DNA reads TGTGCCAGCTGGACAAACTATGGCTACACCTTC. Its translation is CASWTNYGYTF.

The CDR3: CASRLAGAPYEQFF. CDR3 sequence (DNA): TGTGCCAGCAGACTGGCGGGAGCGCCGTATGAGCAGTTCTTC. The chain employs TRBV6-1 and TRBJ2-1; 7 nucleotides agree with TRBD2. The junction had 10 bases not matched to a gene; V was cut back by 6 bases and J by 8 bases. There are 14 residues in the CDR3. Germline V CDR1 and CDR2: MNHNS, SASEGT.

The chain links TRBV20-1 to TRBJ2-1, with 8 bases fitting TRBD2. Looked up from germline, CDR1 is DFQATT and CDR2 is SNEGSKA (reference sequence). V dropped 3 bases and J dropped 8; count of bases not matched to a gene: 9. The CDR3 consists of 14 residues. In nucleotides, the CDR3 is TGCAGTGCTAGCGGGAGGGCCATATCCGATGAGCAGTTCTTC. Translating gives CSASGRAISDEQFF.

This chain joins TRBV28 and TRBJ1-1; 7 bases are shared with TRBD1. CDR1 and CDR2 (germline): MDHEN, SYDVKM. The CDR3 consists of 13 residues. V was clipped by 7 bases and J by 11 bases; unmatched bases: 13. The CDR3 here is CASKLKGARRAFF. For the CDR3, the DNA is TGTGCCAGCAAACTCAAGGGGGCCCGACGTGCTTTCTTT.

This clonotype was observed a handful of times. This chain links TRBV28 with TRBJ2-3; 11 positions match TRBD2. The CDR3 contains 15 residues. CDR1 MDHEN and CDR2 SYDVKM come from the germline V gene. The trim removed 5 bases at V and 6 bases at J, leaving 7 bases unmatched. CDR3 sequence (DNA): TGTGCCAGCAGTATAGCGGGAGGGCCCTCGGATACGCAGTATTTT. Translating it yields CASSIAGGPSDTQYF.

The gene calls are TRBV24-1 and TRBJ2-1; D might be TRBD1 or TRBD2, each matching 5 bases. V lost 5 bases and J 5 bases, leaving 18 bases between the germline ends. The CDR3 is made up of 16 amino acids. Per the germline V gene, CDR1 is KGHDR and CDR2 is SFDVKD. The chain's CDR3 is CATSGPVAGSHNEQFF. The DNA of the CDR3 is TGTGCCACCAGTGGCCCAGTGGCAGGGAGCCACAATGAGCAGTTCTTC.

CDR3: CASRQGGSAAYEQYF. DNA for the CDR3: TGTGCCAGCCGACAAGGGGGCTCGGCAGCCTACGAGCAGTACTTC. The chain links TRBV28 to TRBJ2-7; 7 bases align to TRBD1. V shed 8 bases and J 2 bases; nucleotides not matched to a gene: 12. This CDR3 is built from 15 residues. CDR1 is MDHEN, CDR2 SYDVKM, per germline.

This clonotype was recorded a few times. The chain carries TRBV11-3 and TRBJ2-2; the match to TRBD2 covers 8 bases. V lost 1 base and J lost 5; bases outside the gene matches: 0. This CDR3 region has 14 residues. CDR1 is SGHNT, CDR2 YENEEA, per germline. DNA of the CDR3: TGTGCCAGCAGCTTAGCGGGAGGGACCGGGGAGCTGTTTTTT. It encodes CASSLAGGTGELFF.

The CDR3 DNA reads as TGTGCCAGCAGTGTTCAGGGTGACACTGAAGCTTTCTTT. Translation gives CASSVQGDTEAFF. The genes are TRBV7-2 and TRBJ1-1; D possibly corresponds to TRBD1 (5 bases). The V and J ends lost 6 bases and 3 bases respectively, with 11 bases between them. CDR1 is SGHTA and CDR2 is FQGNSA in the germline V gene. The CDR3 runs 13 residues.

In this sample, this clonotype turned up a few times. The chain carries TRBV15 and TRBJ2-3; 13 nucleotides agree with TRBD2. Germline loops: CDR1 LNHNV, CDR2 YYDKDF (reference sequence). V shed 3 bases, J shed 3 bases, and the junction held 9 bases outside the gene matches. The CDR3 is 18 amino acids. In DNA form, the CDR3 reads TGTGCCACCAGCAGGACTCGGACTAGCGGGAGTACAACAGATACGCAGTATTTT. It codes for CATSRTRTSGSTTDTQYF. The variable domain in full, completed from reference TRBV15 and TRBJ2-3, reads DAMVIQNPRYQVTQFGKPVTLSCSQTLNHNVMYWYQQKSSQAPKLLFHYYDKDFNNEADTPDNFQSRRPNTSFCFLDIRSPGLGDTAMYLCATSRTRTSGSTTDTQYFGPGTRLTVL.

The CDR3 region is CAISEGRDRGYEQYF. DNA for the CDR3: TGTGCCATCAGTGAGGGCCGGGACAGGGGTTACGAGCAGTACTTC. The gene calls are TRBV10-3 and TRBJ2-7; 10 nucleotides match TRBD1. Germline CDR1 is ENHRY and CDR2 is SYGVKD. This CDR3 spans 15 amino acids. Trimming removed 2 bases from V and 4 bases from J; junction bases left unmatched: 5.

This chain uses TRBV25-1 with TRBJ2-5; D may be TRBD1 (5 bases). The CDR3 has 16 amino acids. Trimming shortened V by 1 base and J by 1 base, and 13 bases separated the two germline ends. Germline CDR1 is MGHDK and CDR2 is SYGVNS. The DNA of the CDR3 is TGTGCCAGCAGTGAATTCGATGGGGCTTTCCAAGAGACCCAGTACTTC. This encodes CASSEFDGAFQETQYF.

This clonotype has a handful of counts. The chain couples TRBV27 to TRBJ1-5; 8 nucleotides align to TRBD1. Losses at the gene ends were 5 bases for V and 8 bases for J; bases not matched to a gene: 8. This CDR3 is 14 amino acids long. Germline V CDR1 and CDR2: MNHEY, SMNVEV (reference sequence). The CDR3 loop reads CASSLAGGAKPQHF. The CDR3 nucleotides read TGTGCCAGCAGTCTCGCAGGGGGCGCGAAGCCCCAGCATTTT.

The chain employs TRBV2 and TRBJ2-6, with no clear D. V lost 11 bases and J 4 bases, leaving 15 bases between the germline ends. The CDR3 extends over 14 amino acids. From germline, CDR1 is SNHLY and CDR2 FYNNEI. CDR3 coding DNA: TGTGCCGGCCAAGACCTCCCCGGGGCCAACGTCCTGACTTTC. Translation: CAGQDLPGANVLTF.

This clonotype was observed a few times. V gene TRBV7-9 combines with J gene TRBJ1-1; the D gene is possibly TRBD1 (5 bases). The CDR3 contains 15 residues. Deletions cut 6 bases from V and 4 bases from J, with 18 bases between. CDR1 and CDR2 from the germline V gene are SEHNR and FQNEAQ (reference sequence). Written as DNA, the CDR3 is TGTGCCAGCAGTTTAATCCTTTCTGGGGGCACTGAAGCTTTCTTT. This translates into CASSLILSGGTEAFF.

This clonotype ranks as medium-sized. The V and J genes are TRBV10-1 and TRBJ2-7; D gene unclear. Germline CDR1 and CDR2: WNHNN and SYGVQD (reference sequence). Trimming pared 7 bases from V and 0 bases from J, leaving 13 bases between. This CDR3 has 14 amino acids. The CDR3 nucleotides are TGCGCCAGCATTCCTACACAGAGCTCCTACGAGCAGTACTTC. It translates to CASIPTQSSYEQYF.

The chain links TRBV7-2 to TRBJ1-5, with TRBD1 as a possible D gene (5 bases). V lost 5 bases to trimming and J lost 5 bases, with 19 bases between them. Germline CDR1 and CDR2: SGHTA and FQGNSA. This CDR3 comprises 16 residues. CDR3 nucleotide sequence: TGTGCCAGCAGCCCGCAGAGTGGGGGGTTTGATCAGCCCCAGCATTTT. Its translation is CASSPQSGGFDQPQHF.

Here the CDR3 reads CASSEMSAGLTYEQYF. CDR3 nucleotides: TGTGCCAGCAGTGAGATGTCCGCAGGGTTAACCTACGAGCAGTACTTC. The chain has TRBV6-1 and TRBJ2-7; a weak D match, TRBD1 (5 bases). Germline CDR1 is MNHNS and CDR2 is SASEGT. There are 16 residues in the CDR3. Trimming removed 3 bases from V and 2 bases from J, with 17 bases in between.

The rearrangement joins TRBV7-3 to TRBJ1-5; 8 bases match TRBD1. The CDR3 extends over 14 amino acids. Trimming took 5 bases from V and 3 from J; bases not matched to a gene: 3. The germline V gene encodes CDR1 SGHTA and CDR2 FQGTGA. In DNA, the CDR3 is TGTGCCAGCAGCAGGACAGGGATCAATCAGCCCCAGCATTTT. It specifies CASSRTGINQPQHF.

This chain joins TRBV6-4 and TRBJ2-1, with TRBD2 matching 9 bases. Germline trimming cut 6 bases from V and 7 bases from J; bases unmatched to any gene: 13. This CDR3 spans 16 amino acids. CDR1 is MRHNA, CDR2 SNTAGT, per germline. The CDR3 sequence: CASSLEAGGSQNEQFF. The CDR3 nucleotides read TGTGCCAGCAGCCTCGAAGCGGGAGGTTCTCAGAATGAGCAGTTCTTC.

This clonotype was observed a few times. CDR3 sequence (DNA): TGCAGTGCTAGAGCCGATGTCTATCCCTTTGAAGCTGAAGCTTTCTTT. This encodes CSARADVYPFEAEAFF. The genes are TRBV20-1 and TRBJ1-1; D is ambiguous. Trimming shortened V by 1 base and J by 6 bases, and 21 bases separated the two germline ends. The CDR3 loop spans 16 amino acids. Germline CDR1 and CDR2: DFQATT and SNEGSKA (reference sequence).

The chain couples TRBV11-2 to TRBJ2-7, with TRBD1 identical over 8 bases. CDR1 is SGHAT, CDR2 FQNNGV, per germline. Unmatched junction bases numbered 11, after V lost 5 bases and J lost 5 bases. The CDR3 spans 15 residues. CDR3 loop: CASSRGQGLVDEQYF. CDR3 in DNA: TGTGCCAGCAGCCGCGGACAGGGATTGGTTGACGAGCAGTACTTC.